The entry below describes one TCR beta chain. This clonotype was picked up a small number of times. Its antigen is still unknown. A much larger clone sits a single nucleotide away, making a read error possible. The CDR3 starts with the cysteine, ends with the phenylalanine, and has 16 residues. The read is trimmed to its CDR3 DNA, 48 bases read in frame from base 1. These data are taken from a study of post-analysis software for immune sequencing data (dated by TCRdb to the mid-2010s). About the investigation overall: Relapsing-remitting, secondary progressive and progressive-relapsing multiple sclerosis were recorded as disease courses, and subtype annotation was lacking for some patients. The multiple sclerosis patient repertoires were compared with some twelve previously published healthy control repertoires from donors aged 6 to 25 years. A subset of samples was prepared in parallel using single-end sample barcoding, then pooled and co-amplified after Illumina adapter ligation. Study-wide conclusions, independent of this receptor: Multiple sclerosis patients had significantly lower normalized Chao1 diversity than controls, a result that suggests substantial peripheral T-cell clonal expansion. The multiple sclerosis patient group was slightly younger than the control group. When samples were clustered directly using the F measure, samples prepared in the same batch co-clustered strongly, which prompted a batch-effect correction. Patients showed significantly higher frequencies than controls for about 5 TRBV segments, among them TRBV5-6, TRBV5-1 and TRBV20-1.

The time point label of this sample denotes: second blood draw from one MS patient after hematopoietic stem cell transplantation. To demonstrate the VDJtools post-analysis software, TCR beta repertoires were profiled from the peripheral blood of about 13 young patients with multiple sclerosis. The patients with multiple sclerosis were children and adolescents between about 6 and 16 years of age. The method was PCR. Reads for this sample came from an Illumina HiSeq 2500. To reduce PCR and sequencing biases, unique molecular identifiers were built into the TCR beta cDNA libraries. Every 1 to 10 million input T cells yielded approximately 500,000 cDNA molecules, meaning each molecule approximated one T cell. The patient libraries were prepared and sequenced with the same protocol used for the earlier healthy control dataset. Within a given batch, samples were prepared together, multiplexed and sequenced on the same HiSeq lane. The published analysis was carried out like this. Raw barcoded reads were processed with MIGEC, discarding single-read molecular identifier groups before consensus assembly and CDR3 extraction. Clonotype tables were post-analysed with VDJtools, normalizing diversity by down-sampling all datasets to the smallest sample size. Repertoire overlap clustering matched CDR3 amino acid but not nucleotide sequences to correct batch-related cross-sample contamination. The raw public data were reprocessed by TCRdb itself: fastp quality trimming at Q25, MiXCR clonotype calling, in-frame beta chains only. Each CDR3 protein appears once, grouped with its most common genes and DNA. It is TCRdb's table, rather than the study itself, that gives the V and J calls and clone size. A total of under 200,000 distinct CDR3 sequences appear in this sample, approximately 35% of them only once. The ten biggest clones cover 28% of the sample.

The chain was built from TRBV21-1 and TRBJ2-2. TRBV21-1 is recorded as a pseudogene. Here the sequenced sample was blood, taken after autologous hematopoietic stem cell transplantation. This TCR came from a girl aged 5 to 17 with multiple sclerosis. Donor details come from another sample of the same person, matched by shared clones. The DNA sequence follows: TGTGCCAGCAGCAAAGTAACAATGAACCACACCGGGGAGCGGTTTTTT. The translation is CASSKVTMNHTGERFF.